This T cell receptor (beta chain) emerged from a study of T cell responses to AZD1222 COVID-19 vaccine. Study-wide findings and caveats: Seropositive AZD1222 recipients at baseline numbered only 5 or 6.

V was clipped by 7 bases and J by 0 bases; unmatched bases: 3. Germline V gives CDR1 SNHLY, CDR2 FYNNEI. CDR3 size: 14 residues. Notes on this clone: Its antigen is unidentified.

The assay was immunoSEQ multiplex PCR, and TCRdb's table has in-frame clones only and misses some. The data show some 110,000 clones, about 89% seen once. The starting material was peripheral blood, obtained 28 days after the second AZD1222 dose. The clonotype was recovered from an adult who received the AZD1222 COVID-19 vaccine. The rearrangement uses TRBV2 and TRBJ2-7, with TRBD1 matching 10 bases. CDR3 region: CASTRTGGSYEQYF. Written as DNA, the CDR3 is TGTGCCAGCACCCGGACAGGGGGCTCCTACGAGCAGTACTTC.